The subject of this entry is one T cell receptor beta chain. Produced via immunoSEQ multiplex PCR; TCRdb's table is partial and in-frame only. The sample contains 71,000 or so clones, around 90% of which appear only once. The data were obtained in a study of PD-L1 blockade in urothelial cancer. Study-level information: Of about 29 patients, just under 26 were males with bladder-origin urothelial cancer. When blood samples were assessed, the median T cell count was around 140,000.

Locally advanced or metastatic urothelial carcinoma was present in patients. The trim removed 0 bases at V and 5 bases at J, leaving 8 bases unmatched. This CDR3 has 16 residues. Germline CDR1 SGDLS, CDR2 YYNGEE. The chain couples TRBV9 to TRBJ2-1; 7 nucleotides line up with TRBD1. The receptor's source is a man aged 60 to 75 with urothelial cancer. Sequencing used PBMCs, obtained around atezolizumab (anti-PD-L1) treatment. For the CDR3, the DNA is TGTGCCAGCAGCGTAGACGACAGGGTTGTCAACAATGAGCAGTTCTTC. Its protein product is CASSVDDRVVNNEQFF.